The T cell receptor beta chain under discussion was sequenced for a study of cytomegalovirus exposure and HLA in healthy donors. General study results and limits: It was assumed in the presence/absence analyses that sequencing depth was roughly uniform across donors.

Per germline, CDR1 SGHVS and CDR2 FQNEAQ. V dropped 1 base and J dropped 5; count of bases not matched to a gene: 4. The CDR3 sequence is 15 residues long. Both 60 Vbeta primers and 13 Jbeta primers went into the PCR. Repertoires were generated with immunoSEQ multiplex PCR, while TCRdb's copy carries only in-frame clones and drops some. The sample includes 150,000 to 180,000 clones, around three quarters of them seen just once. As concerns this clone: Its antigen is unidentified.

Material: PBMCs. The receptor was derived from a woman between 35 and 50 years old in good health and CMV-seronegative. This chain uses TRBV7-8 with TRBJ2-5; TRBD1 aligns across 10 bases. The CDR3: CASSLEGQGRETQYF. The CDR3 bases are TGTGCCAGCAGCTTAGAGGGACAGGGGAGGGAGACCCAGTACTTC. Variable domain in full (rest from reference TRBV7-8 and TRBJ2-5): GAGVSQSPRYKVAKRGQDVALRCDPISGHVSLFWYQQALGQGPEFLTYFQNEAQLDKSGLPSDRFFAERPEGSVSTLKIQRTQQEDSAVYLCASSLEGQGRETQYFGPGTRLLVL.